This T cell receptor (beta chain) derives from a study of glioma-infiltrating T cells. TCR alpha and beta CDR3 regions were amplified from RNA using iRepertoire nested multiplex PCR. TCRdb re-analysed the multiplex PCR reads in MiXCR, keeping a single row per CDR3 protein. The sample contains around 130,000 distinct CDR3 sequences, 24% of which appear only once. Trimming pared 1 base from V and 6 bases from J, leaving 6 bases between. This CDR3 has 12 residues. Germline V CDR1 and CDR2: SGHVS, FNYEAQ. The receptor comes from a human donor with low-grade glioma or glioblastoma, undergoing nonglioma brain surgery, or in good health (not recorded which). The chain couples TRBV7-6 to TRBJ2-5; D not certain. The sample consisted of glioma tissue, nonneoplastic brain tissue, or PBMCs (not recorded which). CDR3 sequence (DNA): TGTGCCAGCAGCTTAGGTGTGCAGACCCAGTACTTC. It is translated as CASSLGVQTQYF.